The table lists the clone carrying this TCR beta chain with a few counts. The antigen remains undetermined. In germline, CDR1 is MNHEY, CDR2 SVGAGI. V shed 0 bases, J shed 0 bases, and the junction held 2 bases outside the gene matches. The CDR3 consists of 15 residues. The source of the sample is a study of T-cell memory formation after mild COVID-19. In the study overall: Each donor largely had its own TCR clusters.

Study-level results: Confirmation of SARS-CoV-2 specificity was lacking for second-wave clones peaking day 37. Pre-infection memory harbored some responding clones, suggesting cross-reactive memory joined. Whereas later expanders leaned CD4+, clones contracting day 15 to 85 showed a balanced CD4/CD8 makeup.

TCRdb independently ran MiXCR on the 5' RACE reads; one entry per CDR3 protein. The sample has approximately 270,000 distinct CDR3 sequences, around 15% seen once. This clonotype was obtained from a man in his late teens or twenties who had mild COVID-19 (a few samples of this study predate the infection). Cell type and time point are not known. The chain employs TRBV6-5 and TRBJ2-7; 7 bases map to TRBD1. Sequenced: PBMCs or a T cell subset sorted from them (not recorded which). The CDR3 DNA reads TGTGCCAGCAGTTACTCGACAGGGAACTCCTACGAGCAGTACTTC. Its protein is CASSYSTGNSYEQYF.